The following is a TCR beta chain sequence with its context. What this receptor recognizes is not known. The input lacks base qualities; no much larger clone sits a single base away. The source of the sample is a study of CD4 T cell repertoires in COVID-19 (dated by TCRdb to the early 2020s). For context, the study as a whole: To analyze cross-reactivity, the CFSE-low cells were expanded with IL-2 for approximately 9 days and then labeled again and restimulated with spike proteins from other coronaviruses. Naturally processed CD4+ T cell responses to SARS-CoV-2 spike and nucleoprotein were characterized in COVID-19-recovered individuals, and clonal composition was assessed by TCR Vbeta sequencing. In three recovered individuals, the researchers analyzed the TCR Vbeta repertoire of SARS-CoV-2-reactive T cells at the subset level.

Libraries were made using the immunoSEQ multiplex PCR assay. The paper's processing steps were these. The Chao-Jaccard similarity index and counts of shared clonotypes were used to quantify repertoire overlap between subsets. Held by TCRdb, this immuneACCESS table contains in-frame sequences only and omits some clones. Under half of the omission traces to an unresolved V gene where checked; the cause of the rest is unknown. V and J calls and clone size are copied from that table; D and trimming were computed from the DNA. The sample data list more than 65,000 clones, and about 83% of these were observed just once. The top ten hold roughly 0.5% of the sample. Findings and caveats that apply to the study as a whole: Between about 6.5 and 27% of SARS-CoV-2 clonotypes were also found in SARS-CoV and/or HKU1 spike-stimulated secondary cultures, consistent with cross-reactivity. Two or all three memory subsets shared several of the most expanded SARS-CoV-2-reactive clonotypes, which suggests intraclonal diversification.

CDR1 and CDR2, per the germline V gene, are KGHSH and LQKENI. Including cysteine and phenylalanine, the CDR3 has 17 amino acids. Kept here is only the CDR3 DNA, which spans 51 bases and is read in frame from base 1. Trimmed from V: 0 bases; trimmed from J: 2 bases; junction bases lacking a gene match: 4. The sample's time point, from its label and the paper: sample from a COVID-19-recovered individual after infection. The donors were patients who had recovered from mild-to-severe COVID-19. Memory T cell samples that were not cultured were sequenced immediately after ex vivo isolation. CD4+ total memory, central memory, effector memory and circulating T follicular helper cells were isolated from peripheral blood mononuclear cells.

The source of this sequence is a human donor who had COVID-19. This receptor chain uses TRBV18 and TRBJ2-3, with 11 bases matching TRBD2. Sequencing was performed on CD4+ T cells from peripheral blood, taken after recovery from COVID-19. The CDR3 sequence is CASSPPSTSGATDTQYF. The DNA sequence reads TGTGCCAGCTCACCACCCTCGACTAGCGGGGCCACAGATACGCAGTATTTT. This CDR3, with the reference TRBV18 and TRBJ2-3 proteins standing in past its ends, gives the full variable domain NAGVMQNPRHLVRRRGQEARLRCSPMKGHSHVYWYRQLPEEGLKFMVYLQKENIIDESGMPKERFSAEFPKEGPSILRIQQVVRGDSAAYFCASSPPSTSGATDTQYFGPGTRLTVL.